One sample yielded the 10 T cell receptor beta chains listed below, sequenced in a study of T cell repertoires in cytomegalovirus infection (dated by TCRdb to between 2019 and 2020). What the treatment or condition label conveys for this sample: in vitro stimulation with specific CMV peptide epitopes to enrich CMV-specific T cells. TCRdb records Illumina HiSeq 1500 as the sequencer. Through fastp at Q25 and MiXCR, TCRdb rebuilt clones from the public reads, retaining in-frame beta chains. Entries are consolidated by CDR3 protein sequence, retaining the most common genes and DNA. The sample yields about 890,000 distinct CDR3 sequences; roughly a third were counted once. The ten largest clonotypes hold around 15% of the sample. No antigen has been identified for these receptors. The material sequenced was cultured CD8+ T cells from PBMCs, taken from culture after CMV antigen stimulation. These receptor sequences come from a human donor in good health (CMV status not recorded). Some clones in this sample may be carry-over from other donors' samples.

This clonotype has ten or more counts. CDR3 nucleotide sequence: TGTGCCAGCAGCACCCTGCGGGGGCGGAGAGAGACCCAGTACTTC. It encodes CASSTLRGRRETQYF. V is TRBV7-2 and J is TRBJ2-5; D perhaps matches TRBD2 (7 bases). The germline V gene encodes CDR1 SGHTA and CDR2 FQGNSA. V lost 5 bases to trimming and J lost 4 bases, with 17 bases between them. The CDR3 runs to 15 residues.

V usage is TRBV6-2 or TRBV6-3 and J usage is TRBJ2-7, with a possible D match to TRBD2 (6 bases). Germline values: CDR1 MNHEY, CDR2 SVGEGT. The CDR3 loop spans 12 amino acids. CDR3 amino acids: CVSSYGGSEQYV. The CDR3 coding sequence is TGTGTCAGCAGTTACGGGGGTTCCGAGCAGTACGTC.

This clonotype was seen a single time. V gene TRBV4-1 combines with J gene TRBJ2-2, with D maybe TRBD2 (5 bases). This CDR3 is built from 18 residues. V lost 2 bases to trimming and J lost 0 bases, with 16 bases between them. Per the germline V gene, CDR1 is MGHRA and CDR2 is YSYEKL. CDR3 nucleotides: TGCGCCAGCAGCCAACTCTTCCCGGGGAACCCGAACACCGGGGAGCTGTTTTTT. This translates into CASSQLFPGNPNTGELFF.

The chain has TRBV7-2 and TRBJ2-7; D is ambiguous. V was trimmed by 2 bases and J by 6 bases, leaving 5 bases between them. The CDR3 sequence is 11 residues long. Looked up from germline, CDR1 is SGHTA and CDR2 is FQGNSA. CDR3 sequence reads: CASSLSSEQYF. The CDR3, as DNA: TGTGCCAGCAGCTTAAGTTCCGAGCAGTACTTC.

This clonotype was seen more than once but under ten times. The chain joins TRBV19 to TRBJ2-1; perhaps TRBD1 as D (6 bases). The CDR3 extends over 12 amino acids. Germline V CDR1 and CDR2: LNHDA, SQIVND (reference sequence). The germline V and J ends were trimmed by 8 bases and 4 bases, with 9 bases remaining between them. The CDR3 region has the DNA TGTGCCAGTCAACAGGGATACAATGAGCAGTTCTTC. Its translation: CASQQGYNEQFF. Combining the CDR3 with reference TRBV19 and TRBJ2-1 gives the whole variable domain DGGITQSPKYLFRKEGQNVTLSCEQNLNHDAMYWYRQDPGQGLRLIYYSQIVNDFQKGDIAEGYSVSREKKESFPLTVTSAQKNPTAFYLCASQQGYNEQFFGPGTRLTVL.

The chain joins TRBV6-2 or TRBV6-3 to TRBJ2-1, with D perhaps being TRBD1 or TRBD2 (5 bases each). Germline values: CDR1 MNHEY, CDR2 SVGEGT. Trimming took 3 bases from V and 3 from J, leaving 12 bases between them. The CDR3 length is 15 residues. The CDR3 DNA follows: TGTGCCAGCAGTTATAGGGACCCCATCTACAATGAGCAGTTCTTC. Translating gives CASSYRDPIYNEQFF.

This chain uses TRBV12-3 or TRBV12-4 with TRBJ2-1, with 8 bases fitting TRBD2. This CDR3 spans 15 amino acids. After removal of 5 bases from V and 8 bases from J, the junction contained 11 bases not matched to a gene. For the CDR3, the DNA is TGTGCCAGCAGTCCCGGGACTAGTATACTTCATGAGCAGTTCTTC. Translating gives CASSPGTSILHEQFF.

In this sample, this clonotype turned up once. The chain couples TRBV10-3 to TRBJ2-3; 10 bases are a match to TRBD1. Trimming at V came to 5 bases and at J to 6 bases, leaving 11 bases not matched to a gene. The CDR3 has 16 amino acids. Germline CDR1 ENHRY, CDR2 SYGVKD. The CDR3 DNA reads TGTGCCATCAGTATACCGGGACAGGGGAGTACGGATACGCAGTATTTT. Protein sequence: CAISIPGQGSTDTQYF.

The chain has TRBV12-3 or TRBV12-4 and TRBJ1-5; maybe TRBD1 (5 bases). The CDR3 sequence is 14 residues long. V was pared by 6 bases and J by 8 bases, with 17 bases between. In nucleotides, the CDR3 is TGTGCCAGCAGCCGATTGGGGGTCTCGGAGCCCCAGCATTTT. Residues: CASSRLGVSEPQHF.

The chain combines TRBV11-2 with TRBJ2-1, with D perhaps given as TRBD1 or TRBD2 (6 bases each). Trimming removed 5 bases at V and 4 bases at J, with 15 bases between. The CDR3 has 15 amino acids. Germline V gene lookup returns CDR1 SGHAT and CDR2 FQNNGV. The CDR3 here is CASSTAGHTYNEQFF. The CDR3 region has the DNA TGTGCCAGCAGCACCGCGGGACACACTTACAATGAGCAGTTCTTC.